The entry below describes one T cell receptor beta chain. Its antigen is currently unknown. Next came a second PCR, run for roughly 6 to 11 cycles, which used a sample-barcoded 5' primer along with a J-beta primer mix. Each CDR3 protein gets one entry after TCRdb re-called the 5' RACE reads with MiXCR. This table has 780,000 or so distinct CDR3 sequences, approximately 53% appearing once. This sample is part of a study of blood T cells in healthy people across ages. The junction had 6 bases not matched to a gene; V was cut back by 3 bases and J by 4 bases. Germline V gene sequence: CDR1 KGHDR, CDR2 SFDVKD. This CDR3 is built from 15 residues. Study-wide findings and caveats: A conclusive naive versus antigen-experienced comparison was prevented by the unsorted PBMCs.

The source material was blood. This chain uses TRBV24-1 with TRBJ2-5; TRBD2 matches at 8 bases. This receptor was taken from a middle-aged man in good health. CDR3 DNA: TGTGCCACCAGTGATCCAGCGGGAGTAGGAGAGACCCAGTACTTC. It translates to CATSDPAGVGETQYF.